This TCR beta chain stems from a study of blood T cell repertoires in COVID-19. Study-level background: COVID-19 samples, acute and convalescent, were from the United States, Italy and Spain.

This CDR3 region has 14 residues. Trimming shortened V by 8 bases and J by 2 bases, and 14 bases separated the two germline ends. Germline CDR1 is SEHNR and CDR2 is FQNEAQ (reference sequence). In the study's own analysis: Estimates of nucleated cell counts were drawn from the amplification of reference gene primers. Some clones are missing from TCRdb's copy, which holds only in-frame ones; the method was immunoSEQ multiplex PCR. V and J calls and clone size are as listed in that table; D and trimming were resolved from the DNA. This sample carries fewer than 200,000 clones, roughly 90% of them seen once, and the ten largest clones take 4.8%.

Sequenced sample: peripheral blood. The sequence was collected from a man aged 25 to 40 with COVID-19, enrolled during active disease. The rearrangement joins TRBV7-9 to TRBJ2-3; D remains unclear. Here the CDR3 reads CASSVSAITDTQYF. For the CDR3, the DNA is TGTGCCAGCTCTGTCAGCGCGATCACAGATACGCAGTATTTT.